A selection of T cell receptor beta chains follows, all from one sample in a study of CD8+CD57+ T cells in acquired aplastic anemia. TCRdb reprocessed the reads with MiXCR, giving one entry per CDR3 protein. Among about 420,000 distinct CDR3 sequences listed, around 72% were seen once. Sequencing was done on a sample of sorted CD4+, CD8+, or CD8+CD57+ T cells (not recorded which) from PBMCs. The receptor set was obtained from a human donor in good health, serving as a control. The CDR3 runs from the conserved cysteine through the conserved F or W. A D gene is named only where the DNA matches it firmly. Part of the rows lack a size; the others show once, few, many or a class for expanded clones.

D	V	J	size	DNA	CDR3
.	TRBV7-8	TRBJ2-2	once	TGTGCCAGCAGCTCAGGGAATAGGTTCAACGGGGAGCTGCTTTTT	CASSSGNRFNGELLF
TRBD2	TRBV4-3	TRBJ2-7	many	TGCGCCAGCAGCCAAGGGACTAGCGGAACCTCCTACGAGCAGTACTTC	CASSQGTSGTSYEQYF
.	TRBV25-1	TRBJ2-1	.	TGTGCCAGCGTTGGGGTGACACGCGGGACCAATGAGCAGTTCTTC	CASVGVTRGTNEQFF
TRBD1	TRBV14	TRBJ2-7	once	TGTGCCAGCAGCCAAGGACAGGGAAGAAGCTATGGCTACTTC	CASSQGQGRSYGYF
.	TRBV30	TRBJ2-5	few	TGTGCCTGCACTACTCAGAGTGTACCTGCAGGGCATCCGGAGACCCAGTACTTC	CACTTQSVPAGHPETQYF
TRBD1	TRBV10-3	TRBJ1-1	few	TGTGCCATCAGTTACGACAGGGGCACTGAAGCTTTCTTT	CAISYDRGTEAFF
TRBD1	TRBV7-2	TRBJ1-1	once	TGTGCCAGCAGCTTGACAGGGGGCGCTGAAGCTTCTTTT	CASSLTGGAEASF
.	TRBV4-1	TRBJ2-7	.	TGCGCCAGCAGGGGGGCCCCACTTACCTACGAGCAGTACTTC	CASRGAPLTYEQYF
.	TRBV2	TRBJ2-6	.	TGTGCCAGCAGTGACCAGGGTTGGTTGGAGAGCAGTACTACTTTC	CASSDQGWLESSTTF
TRBD1	TRBV5-1	TRBJ1-1	.	TGTGCCAGCAGTCCGGGGCTTGCAGGGGGCACTGAAGCTTTCTTT	CASSPGLAGGTEAFF
.	TRBV20-1	TRBJ2-1	.	TGCAGTGCTAGCCAGAGCAATGAGCAGTATGAGCAGTTCTTC	CSASQSNEQYEQFF
TRBD1	TRBV11-3	TRBJ2-1	many	TGTGCCAGCAGCCCGACGACAGGGGCCTTCAATGAGCAGTTCTTC	CASSPTTGAFNEQFF
.	TRBV5-4	TRBJ2-7	.	TGTGCCAGCAGCTCCGCTAGCGACACCGCCTACGAGCAGTACTTC	CASSSASDTAYEQYF
TRBD2	TRBV10-3	TRBJ2-2	few	TGTGCCATCAGTGAGCGAATAGCGGGGGGGAGTGACACCGGGGAGCTGTTTTTT	CAISERIAGGSDTGELFF
.	TRBV29-1	TRBJ2-5	.	TGCAGCGCTGGGACGTACCAAGAGACCCAGTACTTC	CSAGTYQETQYF
.	TRBV29-1	TRBJ1-2	.	TGCAGCGTTGAGATTCGACCGGTTAACGGTGGCTACACCTTC	CSVEIRPVNGGYTF
.	TRBV7-8	TRBJ2-2	.	TGTGCCAGCAGCTTGGAAGAGCCCGGGGAGCTGTTTTTT	CASSLEEPGELFF
.	TRBV7-9	TRBJ1-2	.	TGTGCCAGCAGCTTAGACCAGGGTTTGTGGGGCTACACCTTC	CASSLDQGLWGYTF
.	TRBV7-3	TRBJ1-1	.	TGTGCCAGCAGCTTATATGGGGGGGCTGAAGCTTTCTTT	CASSLYGGAEAFF
.	TRBV2	TRBJ2-1	.	TGTGCCATCAGTCGGCAGGGCGTTAGCACTGGGCAGTTCTTC	CAISRQGVSTGQFF
.	TRBV5-4	TRBJ1-6	.	TGTGCCAGCAGCTTGGGAGCAGTAGACTCACCCCTCCACTTT	CASSLGAVDSPLHF
.	TRBV7-9	TRBJ1-1	.	TGTGCCAGCAACAGGGACACTAGGCGCACTGAAGCTTTCTTT	CASNRDTRRTEAFF
.	TRBV20-1	TRBJ2-3	.	TGCAGTGCTCGTACCTGGGGGGCAGATACGCAGTATTTT	CSARTWGADTQYF
.	TRBV5-6	TRBJ2-1	many	TGTGCCAGCAGAGGACCGACAGTCTCCCGGGACGATGAGCAGTTCTTC	CASRGPTVSRDDEQFF
TRBD1	TRBV5-1	TRBJ2-7	.	TGTGCCAGCAGCGTAGACGGGACAGGGGTCAATGAGCAGTACTTC	CASSVDGTGVNEQYF
.	TRBV7-2	TRBJ2-7	.	TGTGCCAGCGGCTCATCCGGGACCGGGGTAGGCGGGCAGCACTTC	CASGSSGTGVGGQHF
.	TRBV7-9	TRBJ1-2	.	TGTGCCAGCAGCGACGATGGCTACACCTTC	CASSDDGYTF
.	TRBV11-3	TRBJ2-5	.	TGCGCCAGCAGTACCGATGGGTCCGGGACCCAGTACTTC	CASSTDGSGTQYF
.	TRBV19	TRBJ2-1	.	TGTGCCAGTCGGCGGGCCGGTTTCTACAATGAGCAGTTCTTC	CASRRAGFYNEQFF
.	TRBV7-2	TRBJ2-7	many	TGTGCCAGCAGACGGACGGGGACCTACGAGCAGTACTTC	CASRRTGTYEQYF
TRBD1	TRBV5-1	TRBJ2-1	.	TGCGCCAGCAGCTCGCGGGACAGGTCTGACAATGAGCAGTTCTTC	CASSSRDRSDNEQFF
TRBD1	TRBV7-9	TRBJ2-6	many	TGTGCCAGCAGCTTGGACAGGATCTATGGGGCTGGGGCCAACGTCCTGACTTTC	CASSLDRIYGAGANVLTF
.	TRBV20-1	TRBJ2-3	once	TGCAGTGCCAGAGAACTAATAGCGGGCACAGATACGCAGTATTTT	CSARELIAGTDTQYF
.	TRBV12-3/TRBV12-4	TRBJ2-5	many	TGTGCCAGCAGTTCACCATCCAGGGGGGCACAAGAGACCCAGTACTTC	CASSSPSRGAQETQYF
TRBD1	TRBV7-2	TRBJ2-7	.	TGTGCCAGCAGCGTCCCAGGGGGAGAGCCCCAGCAGTATTACTTC	CASSVPGGEPQQYYF
TRBD1	TRBV6-6	TRBJ1-1	.	TGTGCCAGCCGCGCAGGGGGCGTTCGGACTGAAGCTTTCTTT	CASRAGGVRTEAFF
TRBD1	TRBV12-3/TRBV12-4	TRBJ1-5	.	TGTGCCAGCAGAACACAGGGGGTAGGTCAGCCCCAGCATTTT	CASRTQGVGQPQHF
TRBD1	TRBV2	TRBJ1-1	few	TGTGCCAGCAGTGACACCGGACCGGGACAGGGGAGCACTGAAGCTTTCTTT	CASSDTGPGQGSTEAFF
.	TRBV9	TRBJ1-2	once	TGTGCCAGCAAGGTGGACATAGGGGAAGATGGCTTTGCCTTC	CASKVDIGEDGFAF
.	TRBV11-2	TRBJ1-6	many	TGTGCCAGCAGCGGAGCACAAATCCGCCTGGGGATATCACCCCTCCACTTT	CASSGAQIRLGISPLHF
.	TRBV7-2	TRBJ1-1	many	TGTGCCAGCAGTGCCCCGCTAAGGGGGTCTCTAACGATGAACACTGAAGCTTTCTTT	CASSAPLRGSLTMNTEAFF
TRBD2	TRBV27	TRBJ2-1	few	TGTGCCAGCAGTTTAGCCACTAGCGGGGGATACAATGAGCAGTTCTTC	CASSLATSGGYNEQFF
.	TRBV7-7	TRBJ2-7	.	TGTGCCAGCAGCTTAGCAGGAGGCGGGAACAACGAGTACTACTTC	CASSLAGGGNNEYYF
.	TRBV7-9	TRBJ2-7	.	TGTGCCAGCAGCTACCCTAGCTCCTACGAGCAGTACTTC	CASSYPSSYEQYF
.	TRBV7-9	TRBJ1-5	.	TGTGCCAGCAGCTTGGGCGGAGGGGCTGGAGAGACCCGGTTT	CASSLGGGAGETRF
.	TRBV5-1	TRBJ1-1	.	TGCGCCAGCAGCTTGGCGCGGTACGGAGACAACACTGAAGCTTTCTTT	CASSLARYGDNTEAFF
.	TRBV20-1	TRBJ1-6	.	TGCAGTGCCAGTCTTAGCAGGGAAAGAAAGGATTCACCCCTCCACTTT	CSASLSRERKDSPLHF
.	TRBV10-3	TRBJ1-1	.	TGTGCCATCAGCGTGGGGGGGGCGCGCCCCCAAGCTTTCTTT	CAISVGGARPQAFF
.	TRBV19	TRBJ2-7	.	TGTGCCAGTAGTACTTCGAGGATAGAGAAGCAGTACTTC	CASSTSRIEKQYF
.	TRBV20-1	TRBJ2-3	many	TGCAGTGGACGGCGAGATACGCAGTATTTT	CSGRRDTQYF